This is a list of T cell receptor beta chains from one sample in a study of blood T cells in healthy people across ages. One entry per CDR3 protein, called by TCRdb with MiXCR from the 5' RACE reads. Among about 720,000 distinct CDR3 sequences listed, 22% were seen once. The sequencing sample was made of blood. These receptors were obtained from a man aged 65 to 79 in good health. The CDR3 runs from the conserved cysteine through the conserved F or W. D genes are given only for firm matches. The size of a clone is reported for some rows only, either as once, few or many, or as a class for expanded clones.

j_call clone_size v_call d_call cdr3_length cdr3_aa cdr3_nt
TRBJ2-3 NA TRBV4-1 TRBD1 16 CASSQHDRGDTDTQYF TGCGCCAGCAGCCAACACGACAGGGGGGACACAGATACGCAGTATTTT
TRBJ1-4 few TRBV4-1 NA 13 CASSQDGVVKLFF TGCGCCAGCAGCCAAGACGGGGTAGTAAAACTGTTTTTT
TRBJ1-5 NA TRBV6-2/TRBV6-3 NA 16 CASSYVGRGSNQPQHF TGTGCCAGCAGTTACGTAGGGAGAGGAAGCAATCAGCCCCAGCATTTT
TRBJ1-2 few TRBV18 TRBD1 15 CASSRESGGMPRYTF TGTGCCAGCTCACGAGAGTCAGGGGGCATGCCCCGCTACACCTTC
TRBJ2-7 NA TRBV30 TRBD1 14 CAWRKTGGSYEQYF TGTGCCTGGAGGAAGACAGGGGGAAGTTACGAGCAGTACTTC
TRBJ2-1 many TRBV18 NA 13 CASSPVGYNEQFF TGTGCCAGCTCACCAGTGGGGTACAATGAGCAGTTCTTC
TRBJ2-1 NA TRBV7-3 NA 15 CASSLYLAANNEQFF TGTGCCAGCAGCTTATACCTAGCAGCAAACAATGAGCAGTTCTTC
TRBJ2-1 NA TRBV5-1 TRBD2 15 CASSLNSGVYNEQFF TGCGCCAGCAGCTTGAATAGCGGGGTATACAATGAGCAGTTCTTC
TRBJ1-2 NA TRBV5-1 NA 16 CASSSGPDRNNYGYTF TGCGCCAGCAGCTCCGGGCCAGACAGAAATAACTATGGCTACACCTTC
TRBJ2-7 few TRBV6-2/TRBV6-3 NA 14 CASSYRDGTYEQYF TGTGCCAGCAGTTACCGGGACGGAACCTACGAGCAGTACTTC
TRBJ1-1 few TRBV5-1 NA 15 CASSLAGGKLNEAFF TGCGCCAGCAGCCTGGCGGGAGGGAAACTTAACGAAGCTTTCTTT
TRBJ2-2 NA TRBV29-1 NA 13 CSVREGNTGELFF TGCAGCGTTAGAGAGGGGAACACCGGAGAGCTGTTTTTT
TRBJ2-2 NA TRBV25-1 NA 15 CASSEAGAGTGELFF TGTGCCAGCAGTGAAGCTGGCGCGGGCACCGGGGAGCTGTTTTTT
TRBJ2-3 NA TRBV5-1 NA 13 CASSPEPGDTQYF TGCGCCAGCAGCCCGGAGCCGGGAGATACGCAGTATTTT
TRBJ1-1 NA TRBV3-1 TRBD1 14 CASRGQGSSAEAFF TGTGCCAGCAGAGGACAGGGGAGCAGCGCTGAAGCTTTCTTT
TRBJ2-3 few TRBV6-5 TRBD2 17 CASSYSVTSGPFDTQYF TGTGCCAGCAGTTACTCCGTCACTAGCGGACCTTTCGATACGCAGTATTTT
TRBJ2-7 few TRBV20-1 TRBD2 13 CSATPGGGVEQYF TGCAGTGCTACCCCCGGGGGAGGGGTCGAGCAGTACTTC
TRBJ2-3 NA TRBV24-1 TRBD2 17 CATSDYGLAGGTDTQYF TGTGCCACCAGTGATTACGGACTAGCGGGGGGCACAGATACGCAGTATTTT
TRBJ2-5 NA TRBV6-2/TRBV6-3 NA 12 CASSYRAETQYF TGTGCCAGCAGTTATAGGGCCGAGACCCAGTACTTC
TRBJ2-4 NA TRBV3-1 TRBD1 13 CASSQGQGDIQYF TGTGCCAGCAGCCAAGGACAGGGTGACATTCAGTACTTC
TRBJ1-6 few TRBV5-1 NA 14 CASRGTTINSPLHF TGCGCCAGCAGAGGGACAACGATTAATTCACCCCTCCACTTT
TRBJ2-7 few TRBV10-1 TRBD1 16 CASSESLGTGPYEQYF TGCGCCAGCAGTGAGTCTCTCGGGACAGGGCCCTACGAGCAGTACTTC
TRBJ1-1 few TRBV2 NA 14 CASSTQPMNTEAFF TGTGCCAGCAGCACGCAGCCCATGAACACTGAAGCTTTCTTT
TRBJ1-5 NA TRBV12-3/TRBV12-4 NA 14 CASSQEGVWQPQHF TGTGCCAGCAGTCAAGAGGGGGTTTGGCAGCCCCAGCATTTT
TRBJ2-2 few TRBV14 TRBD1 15 CASRPTGANTGELFF TGTGCCAGCAGACCAACAGGGGCGAACACCGGGGAGCTGTTTTTT
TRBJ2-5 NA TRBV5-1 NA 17 CASSLRSTQGVEETQYF TGCGCCAGCAGCTTGAGGTCGACGCAGGGCGTTGAAGAGACCCAGTACTTC
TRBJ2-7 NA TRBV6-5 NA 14 CASRTRRGSYEQYF TGTGCCAGCAGAACTAGGAGGGGCTCCTACGAGCAGTACTTC
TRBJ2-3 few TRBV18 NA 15 CASSPATQLTDTQYF TGTGCCAGCTCACCAGCTACCCAACTCACAGATACGCAGTATTTT
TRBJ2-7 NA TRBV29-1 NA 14 CSALSGGSSYEQYF TGCAGCGCACTCTCAGGGGGGAGCTCCTACGAGCAGTACTTC
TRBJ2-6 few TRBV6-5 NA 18 CASSYSQSSFSGANVLTF TGTGCCAGCAGTTACTCGCAGTCCTCGTTCTCTGGGGCCAACGTCCTGACTTTC
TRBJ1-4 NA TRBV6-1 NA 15 CASSELGWGNEKLFF TGTGCCAGCAGTGAACTAGGGTGGGGTAATGAAAAACTGTTTTTT
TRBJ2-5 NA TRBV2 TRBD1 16 CASSEAVGGLKETQYF TGTGCCAGCAGTGAAGCGGTAGGGGGCCTAAAAGAGACCCAGTACTTC
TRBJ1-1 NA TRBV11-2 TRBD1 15 CASSVTGAGGTEAFF TGTGCCAGCAGCGTGACAGGGGCGGGGGGCACTGAAGCTTTCTTT
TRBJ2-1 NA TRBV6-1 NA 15 CASRRLVGSYNEQFF TGTGCCAGCAGGCGACTAGTCGGCTCCTACAATGAGCAGTTCTTC
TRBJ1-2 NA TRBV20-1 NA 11 CSARARSGYTF TGCAGTGCTCGCGCACGGTCGGGCTACACCTTC
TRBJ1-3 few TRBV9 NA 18 CASSVEPRDTTPGNTIYF TGTGCCAGCAGCGTGGAACCCCGGGACACAACGCCTGGAAACACCATATATTTT
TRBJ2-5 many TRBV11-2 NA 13 CASSFGYQETQYF TGTGCCAGCAGCTTCGGTTACCAAGAGACCCAGTACTTC
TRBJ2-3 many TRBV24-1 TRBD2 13 CATRGTSGDTQYF TGTGCCACCAGGGGGACTAGCGGGGATACGCAGTATTTT
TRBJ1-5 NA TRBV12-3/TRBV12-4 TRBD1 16 CASSLRQGGGNQPQHF TGTGCCAGCAGTCTGAGACAGGGTGGAGGCAATCAGCCCCAGCATTTT
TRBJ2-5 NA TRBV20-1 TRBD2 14 CSAPPETSGGTQYF TGCAGTGCTCCCCCCGAGACTAGCGGCGGGACCCAGTACTTC
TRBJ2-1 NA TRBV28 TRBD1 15 CASSFWQGVYNEQFF TGTGCCAGCAGTTTTTGGCAGGGGGTCTACAATGAGCAGTTCTTC
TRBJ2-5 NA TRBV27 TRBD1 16 CASSDVAQGAKKTQYF TGTGCCAGCAGTGACGTAGCACAGGGGGCTAAAAAGACCCAGTACTTC
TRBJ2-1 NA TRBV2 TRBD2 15 CASSPTSGGAFEQFF TGTGCCAGCAGTCCGACTAGCGGGGGGGCGTTTGAGCAGTTCTTC
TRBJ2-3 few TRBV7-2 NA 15 CASTPSGLSTDTQYF TGTGCCAGCACGCCGTCGGGGCTAAGCACAGATACGCAGTATTTT
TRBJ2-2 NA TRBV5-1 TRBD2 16 CASSFVPRGASGELFF TGCGCCAGCAGCTTTGTTCCGCGGGGGGCCTCCGGGGAGCTGTTTTTT
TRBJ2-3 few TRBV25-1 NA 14 CASSYSSWTDTQYF TGTGCCAGCAGTTACAGCTCCTGGACAGATACGCAGTATTTT